A selection of T cell receptor beta chains follows, all from one sample in a study of cytomegalovirus exposure and HLA in healthy donors. Measured with immunoSEQ multiplex PCR; TCRdb has only the in-frame clones, and not every one. This table holds about 160,000 clones, 82% found once. The sequencing input was PBMCs. These receptors all stem from a girl between 10 and 17 years old in good health and CMV-seropositive. The CDR3 runs from the conserved cysteine through the conserved F or W. The D gene is left open where the match is weak. Size values are once, few and many counts, or a class for expanded clones, and some rows have none.

j_call: TRBJ2-7; v_call: TRBV28; d_call: TRBD2; clone_size: -; cdr3_nt: TGTGCCAGCAGCCCTCGCGGGTTTGCGGGGGGACACGAGCAGTACTTC; cdr3_aa: CASSPRGFAGGHEQYF
j_call: TRBJ1-6; v_call: TRBV7-9; d_call: -; clone_size: -; cdr3_nt: TGTGCCAGCAGCTCGATAACTGACAGGACATTTAATTCACCCCTCCACTTT; cdr3_aa: CASSSITDRTFNSPLHF
j_call: TRBJ1-5; v_call: TRBV6-1; d_call: TRBD1; clone_size: once; cdr3_nt: TGTGCCAGCAGTGAAAACAGGGGGGATCAGCCCCAGCATTTT; cdr3_aa: CASSENRGDQPQHF
j_call: TRBJ2-5; v_call: TRBV5-4; d_call: -; clone_size: -; cdr3_nt: TGTGCCAGCAGCTTGGGGGGGGTCCAGTACTTC; cdr3_aa: CASSLGGVQYF
j_call: TRBJ1-5; v_call: TRBV30; d_call: TRBD1; clone_size: -; cdr3_nt: TGTGCCTGGGGACAGGGGAGCAATCAGCCCCAGCATTTT; cdr3_aa: CAWGQGSNQPQHF
j_call: TRBJ1-1; v_call: TRBV4-1; d_call: -; clone_size: -; cdr3_nt: TGCGCCAGCAGCCGGGAAGACCCCGGGGGGACTGAAGCTTTCTTT; cdr3_aa: CASSREDPGGTEAFF
j_call: TRBJ2-1; v_call: TRBV27; d_call: -; clone_size: once; cdr3_nt: TGTGCCACCAGACACGTCAATGAGCAGTTCTTC; cdr3_aa: CATRHVNEQFF
j_call: TRBJ2-7; v_call: TRBV7-6; d_call: TRBD1; clone_size: few; cdr3_nt: TGTGCCAGCAGCTTAGAGGCAGGGGGCGCTTCAGGTAACGAGCAGTACTTC; cdr3_aa: CASSLEAGGASGNEQYF
j_call: TRBJ1-2; v_call: TRBV6-5; d_call: -; clone_size: -; cdr3_nt: TGTGCCAGCAGTTTCGGGGGAGGTCATCTCGGTTACACCTTC; cdr3_aa: CASSFGGGHLGYTF
j_call: TRBJ2-3; v_call: TRBV19; d_call: TRBD2; clone_size: -; cdr3_nt: TGTGCCAGTAGTATCGGAGCGGGAGCCACAGATACGCAGTATTTT; cdr3_aa: CASSIGAGATDTQYF
j_call: TRBJ1-2; v_call: TRBV10-2; d_call: -; clone_size: -; cdr3_nt: TGCGCCAGCTGGTTACAGGGTTTTGGCTACATCTTC; cdr3_aa: CASWLQGFGYIF
j_call: TRBJ2-2; v_call: TRBV5-1; d_call: TRBD1; clone_size: -; cdr3_nt: TGCGCCAGCAGCTTACAGGGGGCCGGGGAGCTGTTTTTT; cdr3_aa: CASSLQGAGELFF
j_call: TRBJ1-2; v_call: TRBV27; d_call: -; clone_size: -; cdr3_nt: TGTGCCAGCAGCAGGGATTTTAACTATGGCTACACCTTC; cdr3_aa: CASSRDFNYGYTF
j_call: TRBJ2-7; v_call: TRBV5-1; d_call: TRBD2; clone_size: -; cdr3_nt: TGCGCCAGCAGCCTGACTAGCGGGAGAAGCCACGAGCAGTACTTC; cdr3_aa: CASSLTSGRSHEQYF
j_call: TRBJ2-7; v_call: TRBV7-2; d_call: TRBD2; clone_size: -; cdr3_nt: TGTGCCAGCAGCCGACTAGCGGGGACCTACGAGCAGTACTTC; cdr3_aa: CASSRLAGTYEQYF
j_call: TRBJ1-5; v_call: TRBV27; d_call: -; clone_size: few; cdr3_nt: TGTGCCAGCAGTTTATCGGGAGGCAATCAGCCCCAGCATTTT; cdr3_aa: CASSLSGGNQPQHF
j_call: TRBJ1-4; v_call: TRBV18; d_call: -; clone_size: -; cdr3_nt: TGTGCCAGCTCACCACCCCTAAAACAGGGAGGGGAAAAACTGTTTTTT; cdr3_aa: CASSPPLKQGGEKLFF
j_call: TRBJ1-1; v_call: TRBV4-1; d_call: -; clone_size: -; cdr3_nt: TGCGCCAGCAGCCTAAGGGAGTACACAGCCACTGAAGCTTTCTTT; cdr3_aa: CASSLREYTATEAFF
j_call: TRBJ2-1; v_call: TRBV4-1; d_call: -; clone_size: -; cdr3_nt: TGCGCCAGCAGCCAACCGGGGGACAGTTATGAGCAGTTCTTC; cdr3_aa: CASSQPGDSYEQFF
j_call: TRBJ1-2; v_call: TRBV9; d_call: TRBD1; clone_size: -; cdr3_nt: TGTGCCAGCAGCGGTTATGGGACAGGGGGTGGGTATGGCTACACCTTC; cdr3_aa: CASSGYGTGGGYGYTF
j_call: TRBJ1-1; v_call: TRBV29-1; d_call: -; clone_size: once; cdr3_nt: TGCAGCGTCACGGAGGGACTAGGCACTGAAGCTTTCTTT; cdr3_aa: CSVTEGLGTEAFF
j_call: TRBJ2-7; v_call: TRBV28; d_call: -; clone_size: -; cdr3_nt: TGTGCCAGCAGTTTGGGCAGGGACTACGAGCAGTACTTC; cdr3_aa: CASSLGRDYEQYF
j_call: TRBJ2-3; v_call: TRBV29-1; d_call: TRBD2; clone_size: once; cdr3_nt: TGCAGCGTCCCCCGGACTAGCGGGAGCACAGATACGCAGTATTTT; cdr3_aa: CSVPRTSGSTDTQYF
j_call: TRBJ2-1; v_call: TRBV11-3; d_call: -; clone_size: -; cdr3_nt: TGTGCCAGCAGCTTAGGAACAGGCAATGAGCAGTTCTTC; cdr3_aa: CASSLGTGNEQFF
j_call: TRBJ2-5; v_call: TRBV7-9; d_call: -; clone_size: -; cdr3_nt: TGTGCCAGCAGCTCCGTTAGTGGGGCAGGAGAGACCCAGTACTTC; cdr3_aa: CASSSVSGAGETQYF
j_call: TRBJ2-1; v_call: TRBV30; d_call: -; clone_size: few; cdr3_nt: TGTGCCTGGAGTGTTGGTTCGGGGTCCAATGAGCAGTTCTTC; cdr3_aa: CAWSVGSGSNEQFF
j_call: TRBJ2-7; v_call: TRBV7-2; d_call: -; clone_size: -; cdr3_nt: TGTGCCAGCAGCAATACAGGAACCTCCTACGAGCAGTACTTC; cdr3_aa: CASSNTGTSYEQYF
j_call: TRBJ1-4; v_call: TRBV18; d_call: TRBD1; clone_size: -; cdr3_nt: TGTGCCAGCTCACCAGGCCACTTCGACAGGGGCGATGCTGGTAATGAAAAACTGTTTTTT; cdr3_aa: CASSPGHFDRGDAGNEKLFF
j_call: TRBJ1-1; v_call: TRBV2; d_call: TRBD1; clone_size: -; cdr3_nt: TGTGCCAGCAGTCCCCAGGGGGCCCTGCACACTGAAGCTTTCTTT; cdr3_aa: CASSPQGALHTEAFF
j_call: TRBJ2-7; v_call: TRBV4-2; d_call: TRBD1; clone_size: -; cdr3_nt: TGTGCCAGCAGCCAAGATTGGACAGGGAGCAACGAGCAGTACTTC; cdr3_aa: CASSQDWTGSNEQYF
j_call: TRBJ2-5; v_call: TRBV7-9; d_call: -; clone_size: once; cdr3_nt: TGTGCCAGCAGCCCCCCGGGGGGCGCAGGGGAGACCCAGTACTTC; cdr3_aa: CASSPPGGAGETQYF
j_call: TRBJ2-7; v_call: TRBV11-2; d_call: -; clone_size: -; cdr3_nt: TGTGCCAGCAGCTTGGCAGGGATGAGGGAGCAGTACTTC; cdr3_aa: CASSLAGMREQYF
j_call: TRBJ1-1; v_call: TRBV4-3; d_call: -; clone_size: -; cdr3_nt: TGCGCCAGCAGCCAATTTCAATCGGAGGGCACTGAAGCTTTCTTT; cdr3_aa: CASSQFQSEGTEAFF
j_call: TRBJ2-3; v_call: TRBV5-6; d_call: TRBD1; clone_size: once; cdr3_nt: TGTGCCAGCAGCCTGGGTCCCACAGGGGGCGGCACAGATACGCAGTATTTT; cdr3_aa: CASSLGPTGGGTDTQYF
j_call: TRBJ1-1; v_call: TRBV5-1; d_call: TRBD1; clone_size: -; cdr3_nt: TGCGCCAGCAGCTTATCCAGACAGGGATGGGCTTTCTTT; cdr3_aa: CASSLSRQGWAFF
j_call: TRBJ2-7; v_call: TRBV28; d_call: TRBD2; clone_size: -; cdr3_nt: TGTGCCAGCAGTAAGGTGGGGGGGGGTGTTCTATCCCCGTACGAGCAGTACTTC; cdr3_aa: CASSKVGGGVLSPYEQYF
j_call: TRBJ2-7; v_call: TRBV6-5; d_call: TRBD2; clone_size: -; cdr3_nt: TGTGCCAGCAGTCGTGGGAGGGCCGAGCAGTACTTC; cdr3_aa: CASSRGRAEQYF
j_call: TRBJ2-7; v_call: TRBV6-6; d_call: TRBD1; clone_size: -; cdr3_nt: TGTGCCAGCAGTTACTGGGACAGGGGGGTTGAGGAGCAGTACTTC; cdr3_aa: CASSYWDRGVEEQYF
j_call: TRBJ1-1; v_call: TRBV7-9; d_call: -; clone_size: -; cdr3_nt: TGTGCCAGCAGCTTAGGACTAGCTGTCGGAGCTTTCTTT; cdr3_aa: CASSLGLAVGAFF